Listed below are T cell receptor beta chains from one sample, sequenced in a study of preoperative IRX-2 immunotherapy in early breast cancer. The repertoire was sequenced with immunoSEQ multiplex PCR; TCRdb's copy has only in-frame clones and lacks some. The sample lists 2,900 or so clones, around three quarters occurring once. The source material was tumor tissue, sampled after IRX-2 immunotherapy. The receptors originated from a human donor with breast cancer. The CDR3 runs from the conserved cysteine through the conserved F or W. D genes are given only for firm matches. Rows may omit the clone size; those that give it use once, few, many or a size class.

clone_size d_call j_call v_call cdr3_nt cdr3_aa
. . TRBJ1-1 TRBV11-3 TGTGCCAGCAGCTTAGATATCGGCGGAAAGAACGAAGCTTTCTTT CASSLDIGGKNEAFF
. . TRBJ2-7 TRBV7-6 TGTGCCAGCAGCTTATGGGACGGCCCCGTTCAATCCAGCGAGCAGTACTTC CASSLWDGPVQSSEQYF
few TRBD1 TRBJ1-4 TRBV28 TGTGCCAGCAGTTGGGGGACAGGACGTGAAGAAAAACTGTTTTTT CASSWGTGREEKLFF
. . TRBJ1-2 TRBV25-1 TGTGCCAGCAGTGCGTTGGAGGGGGGCGGCTACACCTTC CASSALEGGGYTF
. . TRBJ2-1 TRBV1 TGCGCCAGCAGCCGACAGGGTACCTCCTACAATGAGCAGTTCTTC CASSRQGTSYNEQFF
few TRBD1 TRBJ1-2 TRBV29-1 TGCAGCGTTGACCGGCCAGGGGGCGACGGGATCTATGGCTACACCTTC CSVDRPGGDGIYGYTF
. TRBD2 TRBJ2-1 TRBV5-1 TGCGCCAGCAGCTTCTATCGGACTAGCGGGAGTAAGCCCGATGAGCAGTTCTTC CASSFYRTSGSKPDEQFF
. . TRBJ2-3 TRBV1 TGCGCCAGCAGCCAAGAGGCTAGCTGGACGCAGTATTTT CASSQEASWTQYF
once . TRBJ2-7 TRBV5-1 TGCGCCAGCAGCTTGGATGCGGGGGCAAGGTCCTACGAGCAGTACTTC CASSLDAGARSYEQYF
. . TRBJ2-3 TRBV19 TGTGCCAGTAGTATTAGTTCAGGGGTGGGCACAGATACGCAGTATTTT CASSISSGVGTDTQYF
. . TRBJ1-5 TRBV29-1 TGCAGCGCGCGGGCAGGGGGCAATCAGCCCCAGCATTTT CSARAGGNQPQHF
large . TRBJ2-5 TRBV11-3 TGTGCCAGCAGCCGATTCTTTCGGGGAGAGACCCAGTACTTC CASSRFFRGETQYF
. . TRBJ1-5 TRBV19 TGTGCCAGTCGTCACCGGGACCCCAATCAGCCCCAGCATTTT CASRHRDPNQPQHF
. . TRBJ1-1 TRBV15 TGTGCCACCAGCAGAGAAGCAGGGATAAACACTGAAGCTTTCTTT CATSREAGINTEAFF
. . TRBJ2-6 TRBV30 TGTGCCTGGAGTTGGGACGGAAGTGGGGCCAACGTCCTGACTTTC CAWSWDGSGANVLTF
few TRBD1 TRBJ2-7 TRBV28 TGTGCCAGCAGTGGGGGAACAGGGGGTTCCTACGAGCAGTACTTC CASSGGTGGSYEQYF
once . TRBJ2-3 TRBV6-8 TGTGCCAGCGCGCACAGACTCACAGATACGCAGTATTTT CASAHRLTDTQYF
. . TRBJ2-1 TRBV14 TGTGCCAGCAGCCAAAGGGCCTACAATGAGCAGTTCTTC CASSQRAYNEQFF
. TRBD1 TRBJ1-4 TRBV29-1 TGCAGCGTTGTCTTCCCCGACAGGGCTCTTCGTGAAAAACTGTTTTTT CSVVFPDRALREKLFF
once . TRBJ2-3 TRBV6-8 TGTGCCAGCAGTTCATGGGGATACACAGATACGCAGTATTTT CASSSWGYTDTQYF
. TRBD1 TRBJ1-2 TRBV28 TGTGCCAGCAGACAGGGGGCGCTGGCCTATGGCTACACCTTC CASRQGALAYGYTF
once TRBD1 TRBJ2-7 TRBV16 TGTGCCAGCAGCCCTCGGACAGGCCCCTACGAGCAGTACTTC CASSPRTGPYEQYF
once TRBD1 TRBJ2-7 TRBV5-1 TGCGCCAGCAGCTTGGAGACAGGGGGCGGCTACGAGCAGTACTTC CASSLETGGGYEQYF
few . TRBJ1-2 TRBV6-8 TGTGCCATCAGTGGGCTGCCAAAGGACTATGGCTACACCTTC CAISGLPKDYGYTF
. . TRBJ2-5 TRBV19 TGTGCCAGTAGTATGGAGGGGGGCACCCAGTACTTC CASSMEGGTQYF
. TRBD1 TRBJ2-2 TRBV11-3 TGTGCCAGCAGCGAGGGACAGCCACCGAACACCGGGGAGCTGTTTTTT CASSEGQPPNTGELFF
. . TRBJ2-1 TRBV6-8 TGTGCCAGCAGTTACGACGGGGCTAGCTACGTCAATGAGCAGTTCTTC CASSYDGASYVNEQFF
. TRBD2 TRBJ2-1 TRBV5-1 TGCGCCAGCAGCGGGACTAGCGGGGGCGCGAGGTTGTTCTTC CASSGTSGGARLFF
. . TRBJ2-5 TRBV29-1 TGCAGCGACGGGGGTGGGGCAGGAGAGACCCAGTACTTC CSDGGGAGETQYF
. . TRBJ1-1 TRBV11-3 TGTGCCAGCAGCCCGATAGGGATGGCGCTGAACACTGAAGCTTTCTTT CASSPIGMALNTEAFF
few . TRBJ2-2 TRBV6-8 TGTGCCAGCAGTTACTCGTCCCACTACACCGGGGAGCTGTTTTTT CASSYSSHYTGELFF
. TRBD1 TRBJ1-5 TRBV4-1 TGCGCCAGCAGCCAAGAGAGGGGGCGGAGCAATCAGCCCCAGCATTTT CASSQERGRSNQPQHF
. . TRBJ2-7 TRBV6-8 TGTGCCAGCAGTTTTGAGGGGCGCGAGCAGTACTTC CASSFEGREQYF
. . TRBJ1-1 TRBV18 TGTGCCAGCTCCCTCGGACGGGCCCCTGAAGCTTTCTTT CASSLGRAPEAFF
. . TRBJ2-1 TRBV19 TGTGCCAGTAGTGCAGAAGACAATGAGCAGTTCTTC CASSAEDNEQFF
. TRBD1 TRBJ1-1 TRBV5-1 TGCGCCAGCAGCTTTGGACAGGGGGCGTCATACACTGAAGCTTTCTTT CASSFGQGASYTEAFF
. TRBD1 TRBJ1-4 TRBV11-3 TGTGCCAGCAGCTTAGAGGGACAGGGCAGGGAAAAACTGTTTTTT CASSLEGQGREKLFF
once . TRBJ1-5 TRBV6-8 TGTGCCAGCAGTTACTCAACCCGGGCCCAGCATTTT CASSYSTRAQHF
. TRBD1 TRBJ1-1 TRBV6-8 TGTGCCGCAAGGGACAGGGGGAATTGGAACACTGAAGCTTTCTTT CAARDRGNWNTEAFF
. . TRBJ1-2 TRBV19 TGTGCCAGTATGCCATCCGGAGGGGGGGTCGTAGGCTACACCTTC CASMPSGGGVVGYTF
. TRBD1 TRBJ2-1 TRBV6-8 TGTGCCAGCAGACAGGGGGCCAATGAGCAGTTCTTC CASRQGANEQFF
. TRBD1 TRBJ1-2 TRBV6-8 TGTGCCATCAGTACGGCAGGGGGTAGCTATGGCTACACCTTC CAISTAGGSYGYTF
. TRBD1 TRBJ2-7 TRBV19 TGTGCCAGTAGTATTGGGACAGGGGTTTCCTACGAGCAGTACTTC CASSIGTGVSYEQYF
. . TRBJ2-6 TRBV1 TGCACCAGCCCTCAGGTAGGAGGGTCTGGGGCCAACGTCCTGACTTTC CTSPQVGGSGANVLTF
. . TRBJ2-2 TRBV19 TGTGCCAGTAGTACCGGGACCACGAACACCGGGGAGCTGTTTTTT CASSTGTTNTGELFF
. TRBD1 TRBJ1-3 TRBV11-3 TGTGCCAGCAGACGCGGACAGGGGGGCTCTGGAAACACCATATATTTT CASRRGQGGSGNTIYF
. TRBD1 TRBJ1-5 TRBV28 TGTGCCAGCCTGCCTGGACAGGGACGAAGCAATCAGCCCCAGCATTTT CASLPGQGRSNQPQHF
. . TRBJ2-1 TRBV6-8 TGTGCCATCTCCGAAGCGGGTCACAATGAGCAGTTCTTC CAISEAGHNEQFF
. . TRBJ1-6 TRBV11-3 TGTGCCAGCAGCTCAACAGACTATAATTCACCCCTCCACTTT CASSSTDYNSPLHF
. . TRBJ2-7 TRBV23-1 TGCGCCAGCAGCCAATCCCCAGGGGCCCGTTACGAGCAGTACTTC CASSQSPGARYEQYF
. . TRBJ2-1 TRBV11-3 TGTGCCAGCAGCTCTATCCCCGGGACATTAAGGAATGAGCAGTTCTTC CASSSIPGTLRNEQFF
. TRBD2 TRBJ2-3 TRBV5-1 TGCGCCAGCAGCCGGGCCCTAGCGGCTAGCACAGATACGCAGTATTTT CASSRALAASTDTQYF
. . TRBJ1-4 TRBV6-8 TGTGCCAGCCTAACCCATGGACAGCTAACTAATGAAAAACTGTTTTTT CASLTHGQLTNEKLFF
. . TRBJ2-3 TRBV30 TGTGCCTGGAGTGGGGGAACAGTAACTAGCACAGATACGCAGTATTTT CAWSGGTVTSTDTQYF
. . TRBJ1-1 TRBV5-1 TGCGCCAGCAGCTTGTTCACGAGGACCATTGAAGCTTTCTTT CASSLFTRTIEAFF
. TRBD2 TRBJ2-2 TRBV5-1 TGCGCCAGCAGCTTTGGTTGGCGGGACTACGGGGAGCTGTTTTTT CASSFGWRDYGELFF
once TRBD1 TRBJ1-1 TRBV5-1 TGCGCCAGTACCCGACAGGGAAGGAACACTGAAGCTTTCTTT CASTRQGRNTEAFF
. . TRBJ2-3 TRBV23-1 TGCGCCAGCAGCCAAGAGTCGGGGTTAGATACGCAGTATTTT CASSQESGLDTQYF
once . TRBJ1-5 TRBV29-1 TGCAGCGCTGGGACTGCCGCCAATCAGCCCCAGCATTTT CSAGTAANQPQHF